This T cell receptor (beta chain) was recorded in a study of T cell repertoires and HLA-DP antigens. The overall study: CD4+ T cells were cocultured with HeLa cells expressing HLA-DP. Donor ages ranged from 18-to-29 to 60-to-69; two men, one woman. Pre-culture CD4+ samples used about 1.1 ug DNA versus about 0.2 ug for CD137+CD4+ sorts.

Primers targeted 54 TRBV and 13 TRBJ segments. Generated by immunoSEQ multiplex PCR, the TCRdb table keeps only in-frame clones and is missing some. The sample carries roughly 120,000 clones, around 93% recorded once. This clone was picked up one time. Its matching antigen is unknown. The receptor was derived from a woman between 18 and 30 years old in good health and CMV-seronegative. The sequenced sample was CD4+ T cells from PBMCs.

This CDR3 reads CASRPDGTSTDTQYF. Here the CDR3 DNA reads TGCGCCAGCAGGCCGGACGGAACTAGCACAGATACGCAGTATTTT. The chain uses TRBV5-1 and TRBJ2-3; D ambiguous. V was trimmed by 5 bases and J by 0 bases, leaving 13 bases between them. The CDR3 is 15 residues long. Germline assignment: CDR1 SGHRS and CDR2 YFSETQ.